The subject of this entry is one TCR beta chain. The clone's antigen remains unknown. Within one base of it there is no much larger clone, and no base qualities were kept. The CDR3 runs 15 residues from the cysteine to the phenylalanine. Only the CDR3 part of the read is kept: 45 bases, read in frame from the first base. The germline V gene specifies SGHRS as CDR1 and YFSETQ as CDR2. The germline V end is reduced by 0 bases and the J end by 5 bases; junction bases left unmatched: 4. Each collaborating institution followed its own protocols to collect whole blood in K2EDTA tubes. For TCRbeta analysis, collaborators shipped samples in one of three forms: frozen whole blood, isolated PBMCs, or DNA extracted from either of those sample types. TCRbeta CDR3 regions were amplified from genomic DNA using the immunoSEQ Assay, a bias-controlled multiplex PCR. In the source study's methods: Within the assay, amplification of reference gene primers was used to estimate how many nucleated cells each sample contained. To quantify the absolute abundance of each unique TCRbeta CDR3 rearrangement, sequence reads were collapsed and filtered. For each sample, productive Simpson clonality was calculated as the square root of Simpson's diversity index across productive rearrangements. In its TCRdb copy, this immuneACCESS table keeps in-frame sequences only and misses some clones. Where compared with another copy, unresolved V genes explain less than half of these, and the others have no known cause. V and J calls and clone size are given by that table; D and trimming were obtained from the DNA. The sample table holds 200,000 to 250,000 clones, of which less than 85% were seen once. The ten largest clonotypes hold 3% to 4.5% of the sample.

The sample belongs to a study of blood T cell repertoires in COVID-19 (TCRdb year 2020). Study-level background: The collaborator samples originated in the United States, Italy and Spain and spanned the acute and convalescent phases of COVID-19. Nearly every sample came with metadata listing a de-identified subject ID, COVID-19 status, age in years and sex. The prospective study material was composed of cDNA or gDNA derived from T cells, B-cell-depleted T cells, or PBMCs. A freely available public database, intended as a resource for researchers studying the immune response to SARS-CoV-2, is where the repertoires were released. HLA class I and class II types, where available, came from metadata supplied by the sample provider rather than from assay-based typing. The samples were drawn from the first 160 participants of the ongoing ImmuneRACE study and from 1,254 subjects provided by 6 global collaborators. Subjects who had been exposed to COVID-19, were actively infected with it, or had recovered from it provided the deeply sampled blood TCRbeta repertoires that made up the dataset. Findings and caveats that apply to the study as a whole: The amount of clinical and demographic metadata varied by source and participant and was provided uncurated.

This receptor was identified in a woman older than 75 with acute or convalescent COVID-19. Here the chain combines TRBV5-1 and TRBJ2-1; TRBD1 lines up with 8 middle nucleotides. Input material: peripheral blood. The CDR3 corresponds to CASSLGQGLHNEQFF. The DNA sequence is TGCGCCAGCAGCTTGGGACAGGGGTTGCACAATGAGCAGTTCTTC.